This T cell receptor (beta chain) was recovered during a study of blood T cell repertoires in COVID-19. Overall study: Acute-phase and convalescent COVID-19 samples originated in the United States, Italy and Spain. PBMCs, B-cell-depleted T cells, or T cells provided the cDNA or gDNA that made up the material.

In the original workflow: Cell counts per sample came from amplifying reference gene primers. Sequencing used immunoSEQ multiplex PCR; TCRdb keeps in-frame clones, though not all of them. That table gives V, J and clone size, and the DNA gave D and trimming. The table shows fewer than 70,000 clones, with 65% to 90% occurring only once. Germline loops: CDR1 LGHDT, CDR2 YNNKEL (reference sequence). The CDR3 totals 15 residues. J gave up 3 bases and V 4 bases, and 9 bases lay outside the gene matches. The clonotype comes from a man between 50 and 59 years old with acute or convalescent COVID-19. The genes are TRBV3-1 (or the pseudogene TRBV3-2) and TRBJ2-7; 7 bases are shared with TRBD2. Sequencing input: peripheral blood. As DNA, the CDR3 is TGTGCCAGCAGCCCCGGGGCGGGGGTGCACTACGAGCAGTACGTC. Its protein product is CASSPGAGVHYEQYV.